This T cell receptor beta chain is drawn from a study of blood T cell repertoires in COVID-19. Participant reports of clinical history set cohort assignment. Cohort 3 donors were reported recovered after two negative PCRs, clearance, or symptom resolution. Methods used by the authors: Reference gene primer amplification in the assay estimated nucleated cell counts. TCRdb keeps only in-frame clones here, not all; method: immunoSEQ multiplex PCR. The V and J calls and clone size were taken over from that table, and D and trimming were inferred from the DNA. The top ten clones hold roughly 9% of a sample with 150,000 to 200,000 clones, approximately 85% of them seen once. V was clipped by 4 bases and J by 5 bases, with 14 bases between them. Germline CDR1 is SQVTM and CDR2 is ANQGSEA. This CDR3 spans 13 amino acids.

Source material: PBMCs or T cells enriched from blood (not recorded which). The chain carries TRBV29-1 and TRBJ1-2; D remains unclear. The TCR was taken from a woman younger than 35 who had recovered from COVID-19. CDR3 nucleotides: TGCAGCGTTGTCACGGGGTATCGGTATGGCTACACCTTC. Protein sequence: CSVVTGYRYGYTF.